This passage covers 19 T cell receptor beta chains from one sample sequenced in a study of CD8 T cells in Susac syndrome. RNA, at about 0.45 to 1 ug, was reverse transcribed with random hexamers. TCRdb fed the immunoSEQ multiplex PCR reads into MiXCR, producing one record per CDR3 protein. The sample contains 100,000 to 150,000 distinct CDR3 sequences, about 95% of which appear only once. Sequencing was performed on CD4+ T cells from PBMCs. These receptors came from a human donor in good health.

The chain links TRBV6-5 to TRBJ1-5, with TRBD1 matching 10 bases. The CDR3 has 14 residues. The trim removed 4 bases at V and 7 bases at J, leaving 4 bases unmatched. Germline CDR1 is MNHEY and CDR2 is SVGAGI. CDR3 loop: CASSSRTGGQPQHF. DNA for the CDR3: TGTGCCAGCAGTTCCCGGACAGGGGGACAGCCCCAGCATTTT.

This sequence joins TRBV6-1 and TRBJ2-1; TRBD2 matches 7 bases. Per germline, CDR1 MNHNS and CDR2 SASEGT. The V and J ends lost 7 bases and 0 bases, in that order; junction bases with no gene match: 18. The CDR3 consists of 19 residues. CDR3 nucleotide sequence: TGTGCCAGCAAGGTCGGGACTAACACCGGCCCGAGCTCCTACAATGAGCAGTTCTTC. It encodes CASKVGTNTGPSSYNEQFF.

V gene TRBV7-8 combines with J gene TRBJ2-7; 8 bases fit TRBD2. Looked up from germline, CDR1 is SGHVS and CDR2 is FQNEAQ. J lost 3 bases, V lost 5 bases, and 9 bases had no gene match. This CDR3 spans 15 amino acids. DNA of the CDR3: TGTGCCAGCAGCCCCCTGGCGGGAGGTGTCTACGAGCAGTACTTC. The encoded protein is CASSPLAGGVYEQYF.

The genes are TRBV7-2 and TRBJ2-1; TRBD2 matches 14 bases. The CDR3 covers 16 residues. In germline, CDR1 is SGHTA, CDR2 FQGNSA. Germline trimming cut 1 base from V and 7 bases from J; bases unmatched to any gene: 3. CDR3 in amino acids: CASSLEGLAGENEQFF. The CDR3 DNA sequence: TGTGCCAGCAGCTTAGAGGGACTAGCGGGAGAGAATGAGCAGTTCTTC.

This clonotype was counted between two and nine times. The CDR3 sequence: CASSFSGRETQYF. DNA of the CDR3: TGTGCCAGCAGTTTTAGCGGGAGGGAGACCCAGTACTTC. The V gene is TRBV12-3 or TRBV12-4, the J gene TRBJ2-5, with 10 bases lining up with TRBD2. Trimming removed 3 bases from V and 5 bases from J; junction bases left unmatched: 0. This CDR3 region has 13 residues.

The rearrangement uses TRBV4-2 and TRBJ1-5; TRBD1 aligns across 7 bases. Unmatched junction bases numbered 13, after V lost 0 bases and J lost 2 bases. Looked up from germline, CDR1 is LGHNA and CDR2 is YNFKEQ. There are 19 residues in the CDR3. CDR3 DNA sequence: TGTGCCAGCAGCCAAGAGGCCTATTCCAACAGGGGTGGCAATCAGCCCCAGCATTTT. It codes for CASSQEAYSNRGGNQPQHF.

This sequence joins TRBV29-1 and TRBJ2-6; 7 bases are a match to TRBD2. The length of the CDR3 is 15 residues. J lost 3 bases, V lost 4 bases, and 6 bases had no gene match. CDR1 SQVTM and CDR2 ANQGSEA come from the germline V gene. DNA of the CDR3: TGCAGCGTTGCCTGGGGGGGGGTTGGGGCCAACGTCCTGACTTTC. Its translation: CSVAWGGVGANVLTF.

The CDR3 DNA is TGCAGTGCTAGAGTTGGTCAGCCCCAGCATTTT. This sequence encodes CSARVGQPQHF. The chain recombines TRBV20-1 with TRBJ1-5; D remains unclear. Trimming pared 1 base from V and 6 bases from J, leaving 4 bases between. Germline V CDR1 and CDR2: DFQATT, SNEGSKA (reference sequence). The CDR3 is 11 residues long.

This chain uses TRBV29-1 with TRBJ2-5, with 10 bases lining up with TRBD1. This CDR3 is 14 amino acids long. Germline-derived CDR1 and CDR2 are SQVTM and ANQGSEA. V gave up 5 bases and J gave up 6 bases; unmatched junction bases: 9. CDR3 in amino acids: CSVTWDRGGKTQYF. The CDR3 bases are TGCAGCGTTACGTGGGACAGGGGAGGAAAGACCCAGTACTTC.

This chain joins TRBV3-1 and TRBJ2-7; 7 bases map to TRBD1. V dropped 4 bases and J dropped 0; count of bases not matched to a gene: 9. The CDR3 spans 16 residues. Germline CDR1 LGHDT, CDR2 YNNKEL (reference sequence). The CDR3 DNA is TGTGCCAGCAGCCGACCCCGGGACAGCCTCTCCTACGAGCAGTACTTC. It yields the protein CASSRPRDSLSYEQYF.

CDR3 bases: TGCAGCGTTGAAGAGATCTACAGGAACACTGAAGCTTTCTTT. Its translation is CSVEEIYRNTEAFF. The J gene is TRBJ1-1, the V gene TRBV29-1; D is undetermined. V was trimmed by 0 bases and J by 1 base, leaving 9 bases between them. This CDR3 has 14 amino acids. From germline, CDR1 is SQVTM and CDR2 ANQGSEA.

The chain recombines TRBV2 with TRBJ1-1; D uncertain. Trimming pared 4 bases from V and 2 bases from J, leaving 11 bases between. Germline V gives CDR1 SNHLY, CDR2 FYNNEI. This CDR3 contains 14 residues. The CDR3 protein is CASSGVVTNTEAFF. CDR3 DNA sequence: TGTGCCAGCAGTGGGGTCGTTACTAACACTGAAGCTTTCTTT.

The rearrangement uses TRBV12-3 or TRBV12-4 and TRBJ2-5; D gene unclear. V was shortened by 6 bases and J by 4 bases, with 15 bases between the two germline ends. The CDR3 runs to 14 residues. CDR3 residues: CASRLPETGETQYF. CDR3 DNA sequence: TGTGCCAGCAGACTTCCGGAAACGGGAGAGACCCAGTACTTC.

Of note for this clonotype: The junction does not match germline at one end; this may be a read error. This chain joins TRBV20-1 and TRBJ2-1; D ambiguous. Germline CDR1 DFQATT, CDR2 SNEGSKA (reference sequence). The CDR3 is 10 residues long. CDR3 protein: CSARDTFQFF. CDR3 bases: TGCAGTGCAAGAGATACTTTTCAGTTCTTC.

The rearrangement links TRBV27 to TRBJ2-7; D remains unclear. In germline, CDR1 is MNHEY, CDR2 SMNVEV (reference sequence). Trimming removed 3 bases from V and 8 bases from J, with 14 bases in between. This CDR3 spans 13 amino acids. CDR3 region: CASSFRVGRQQYF. The CDR3 nucleotides are TGTGCCAGCAGTTTCCGGGTAGGCCGGCAGCAGTACTTC.

This chain connects TRBV28 to TRBJ2-7; possibly TRBD1 for D (6 bases). This CDR3 comprises 15 residues. Germline V gene data show CDR1 as MDHEN and CDR2 as SYDVKM. Trimming took off 8 bases at V and 2 bases at J, with 19 bases between the two ends. The CDR3 region is CASSETGRATYEQYF. The CDR3 DNA reads TGTGCCAGCTCTGAGACAGGTCGTGCCACCTACGAGCAGTACTTC.

The chain is built from TRBV30 and TRBJ2-7; 8 bases are shared with TRBD2. Germline V gene sequence: CDR1 GTSNPN, CDR2 SVGIG (reference sequence). V lost 6 bases, J lost 0 bases, and 22 bases stayed unmatched. There are 19 residues in the CDR3. The CDR3 loop is CACTDIIGLAGLSSYEQYF. DNA for the CDR3: TGTGCCTGTACGGATATTATTGGGCTAGCGGGCTTGAGCTCCTACGAGCAGTACTTC.

The chain combines TRBV4-1 with TRBJ1-1; D remains ambiguous. The CDR3 runs 14 residues. Germline lookup yields CDR1 MGHRA and CDR2 YSYEKL. Trimming took 0 bases from V and 0 from J, leaving 5 bases between them. CDR3 protein: CASSQEIMNTEAFF. The DNA for the CDR3 is TGCGCCAGCAGCCAAGAAATCATGAACACTGAAGCTTTCTTT.

This rearrangement joins TRBV13 to TRBJ2-7; D possibly corresponds to TRBD2 (6 bases). This CDR3 comprises 14 residues. V lost 2 bases and J 6 bases, leaving 14 bases between the germline ends. The V gene's germline CDR1 is PRHDT and CDR2 FYEKMQ (reference sequence). The DNA for the CDR3 is TGTGCCAGCAGCTTATCGGGAGAAGCGGGCGAGCAGTACTTC. It codes for CASSLSGEAGEQYF.